This TCR beta chain was found in a study of cytomegalovirus exposure and HLA in healthy donors. Primers included in the PCR were 60 Vbeta and 13 Jbeta primers. Some clones are missing from TCRdb's copy, which holds only in-frame ones; the method was immunoSEQ multiplex PCR. The repertoire holds about 180,000 clones, with roughly 87% as singletons. Study conclusions and caveats: Common viral pathogens seemed to be connected with several of the most significant clusters, according to a later analysis.

V was pared by 5 bases and J by 9 bases, with 11 bases between. The V gene's germline CDR1 is GTSNPN and CDR2 SVGIG (reference sequence). The CDR3 covers 10 residues. For this clone: The antigen remains unidentified.

The chain joins TRBV30 to TRBJ2-7; TRBD2 might be the D (6 bases). This TCR derives from a man in his forties in good health and CMV-seronegative. Sequenced sample: PBMCs. The CDR3 DNA is TGTGCCTGGGGGGAGGTGGGGCAGTACTTC. Translation gives CAWGEVGQYF.